This TCR beta chain was retrieved from a study of glioma-infiltrating T cells after dendritic cell vaccination. The CDR3 contains 15 residues. Unmatched junction bases numbered 9, after V lost 0 bases and J lost 7 bases. Germline loops: CDR1 SGDLS, CDR2 YYNGEE. Time point noted: after dendritic cell vaccination, including at tumor progression/relapse. Repertoires were generated with immunoSEQ multiplex PCR, while TCRdb's copy carries only in-frame clones and drops some. The table includes 50,000 to 65,000 clones, 85% to 90% detected once. This sequence joins TRBV9 and TRBJ2-7; 8 bases match TRBD2. The clonotype was recovered from a human donor with glioblastoma. The sample in question was blood, obtained after dendritic cell vaccination. CDR3 nucleotide sequence: TGTGCCAGCAGCGTAGGAGCGGGGGATATTGGAGAGCAGTACTTC. The encoded protein is CASSVGAGDIGEQYF. Using reference TRBV9 and TRBJ2-7 for the parts outside the CDR3, the full variable domain is DSGVTQTPKHLITATGQRVTLRCSPRSGDLSVYWYQQSLDQGLQFLIQYYNGEERAKGNILERFSAQQFPDLHSELNLSSLELGDSALYFCASSVGAGDIGEQYFGPGTRLTVT.